This TCR beta chain was recovered during a study of shared clonotypes between healthy human individuals. Naive-designated CD8 cells lacked CD45RO, were positively enriched for CCR7, and omitted terminally differentiated effector memory CD45RA+ cells. Here immunoSEQ multiplex PCR was the method, and the copy in TCRdb shows in-frame clones only, minus some. The top ten hold approximately 1.7% of the sample, which has approximately 2,000,000 clones, 90% to 95% seen once. V lost 5 bases, J lost 8 bases, and 8 bases stayed unmatched. From germline, CDR1 is PRHDT and CDR2 FYEKMQ (reference sequence). CDR3 length: 16 amino acids.

Sequenced input: naive CD8+ T cells from PBMCs. V is TRBV13 and J is TRBJ2-1, with 14 bases matching TRBD2. This TCR came from a man in his late teens or twenties in good health. Some clones in this sample may be carry-over from other donors' samples. The CDR3 DNA reads as TGTGCCAGCAGCCAATGGGGACTAGCGGGAGAGCATGAGCAGTTCTTC. This translates into CASSQWGLAGEHEQFF.